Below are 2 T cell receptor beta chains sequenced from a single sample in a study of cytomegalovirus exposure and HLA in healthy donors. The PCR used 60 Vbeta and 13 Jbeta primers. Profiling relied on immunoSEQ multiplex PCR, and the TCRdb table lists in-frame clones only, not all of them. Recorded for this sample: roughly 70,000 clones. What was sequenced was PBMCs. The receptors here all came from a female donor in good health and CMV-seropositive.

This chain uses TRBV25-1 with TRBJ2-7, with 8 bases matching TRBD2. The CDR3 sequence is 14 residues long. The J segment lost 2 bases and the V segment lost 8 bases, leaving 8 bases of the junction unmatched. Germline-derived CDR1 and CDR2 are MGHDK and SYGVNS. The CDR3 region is CASQSGRIPYEQYF. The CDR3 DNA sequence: TGTGCCAGCCAGAGCGGGAGAATCCCCTACGAGCAGTACTTC.

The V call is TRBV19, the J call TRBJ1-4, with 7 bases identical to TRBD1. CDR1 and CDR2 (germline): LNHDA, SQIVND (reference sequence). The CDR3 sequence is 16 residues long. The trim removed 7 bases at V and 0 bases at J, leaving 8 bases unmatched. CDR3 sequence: CASTTTGKATNEKLFF. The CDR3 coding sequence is TGTGCCAGTACAACGACAGGGAAGGCAACTAATGAAAAACTGTTTTTT.